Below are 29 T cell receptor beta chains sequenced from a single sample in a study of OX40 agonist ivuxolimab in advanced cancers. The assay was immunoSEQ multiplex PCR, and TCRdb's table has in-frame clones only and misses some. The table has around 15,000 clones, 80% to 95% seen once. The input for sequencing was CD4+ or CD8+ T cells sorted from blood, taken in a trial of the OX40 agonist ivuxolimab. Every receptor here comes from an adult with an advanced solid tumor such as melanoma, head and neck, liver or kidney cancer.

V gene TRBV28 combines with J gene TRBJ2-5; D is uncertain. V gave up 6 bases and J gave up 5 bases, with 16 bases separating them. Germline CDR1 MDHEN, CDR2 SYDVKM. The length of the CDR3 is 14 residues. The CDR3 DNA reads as TGTGCCAGCAGCCAAATAGGTAGTCTGGAGACCCAGTACTTC. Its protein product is CASSQIGSLETQYF.

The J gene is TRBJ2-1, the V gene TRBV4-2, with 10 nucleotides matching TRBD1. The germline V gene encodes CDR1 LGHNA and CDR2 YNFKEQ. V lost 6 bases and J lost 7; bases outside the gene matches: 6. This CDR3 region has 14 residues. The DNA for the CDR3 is TGTGCCAGCAGGCGGGACAGGGGAGGAAATGAGCAGTTCTTC. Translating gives CASRRDRGGNEQFF.

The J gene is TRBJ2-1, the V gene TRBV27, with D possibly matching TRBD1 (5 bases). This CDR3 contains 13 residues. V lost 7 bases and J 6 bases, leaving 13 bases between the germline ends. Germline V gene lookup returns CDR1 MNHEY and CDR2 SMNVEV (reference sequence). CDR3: CASTQGPPNEQFF. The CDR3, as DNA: TGTGCCAGCACGCAGGGCCCCCCCAATGAGCAGTTCTTC.

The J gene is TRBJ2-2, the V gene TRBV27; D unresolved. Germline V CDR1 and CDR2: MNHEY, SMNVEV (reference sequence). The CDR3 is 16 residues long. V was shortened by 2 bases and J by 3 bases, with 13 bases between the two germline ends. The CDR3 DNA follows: TGTGCCAGCAGTTTAATCCCCGGGTCCTACACCGGGGAGCTGTTTTTT. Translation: CASSLIPGSYTGELFF.

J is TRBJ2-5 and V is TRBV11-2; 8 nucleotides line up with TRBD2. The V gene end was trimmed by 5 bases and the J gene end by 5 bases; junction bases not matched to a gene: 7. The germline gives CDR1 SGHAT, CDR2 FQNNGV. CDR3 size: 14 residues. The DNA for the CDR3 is TGTGCCAGCAGCATGGGCGGGGGGTTGGAGACCCAGTACTTC. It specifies CASSMGGGLETQYF. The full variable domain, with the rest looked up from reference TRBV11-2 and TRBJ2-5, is EAGVAQSPRYKIIEKRQSVAFWCNPISGHATLYWYQQILGQGPKLLIQFQNNGVVDDSQLPKDRFSAERLKGVDSTLKIQPAKLEDSAVYLCASSMGGGLETQYFGPGTRLLVL.

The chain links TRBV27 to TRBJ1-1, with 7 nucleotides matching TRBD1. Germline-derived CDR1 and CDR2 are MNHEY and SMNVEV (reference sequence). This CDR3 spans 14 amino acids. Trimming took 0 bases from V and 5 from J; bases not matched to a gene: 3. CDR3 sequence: CASSLSTGQTEAFF. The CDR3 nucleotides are TGTGCCAGCAGTTTATCGACAGGGCAAACTGAAGCTTTCTTT.

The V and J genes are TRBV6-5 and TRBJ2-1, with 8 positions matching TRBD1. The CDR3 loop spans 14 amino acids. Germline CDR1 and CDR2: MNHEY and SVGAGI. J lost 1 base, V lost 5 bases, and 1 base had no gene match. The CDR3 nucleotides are TGTGCCAGCAGTAGGACAGGGTCCTACAATGAGCAGTTCTTC. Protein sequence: CASSRTGSYNEQFF.

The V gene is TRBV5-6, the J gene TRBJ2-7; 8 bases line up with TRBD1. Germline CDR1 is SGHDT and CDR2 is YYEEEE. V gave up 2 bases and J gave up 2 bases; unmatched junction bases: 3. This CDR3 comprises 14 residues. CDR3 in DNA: TGTGCCAGCAGCTTAGGGACAGGAGCCTACGAGCAGTACTTC. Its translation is CASSLGTGAYEQYF.

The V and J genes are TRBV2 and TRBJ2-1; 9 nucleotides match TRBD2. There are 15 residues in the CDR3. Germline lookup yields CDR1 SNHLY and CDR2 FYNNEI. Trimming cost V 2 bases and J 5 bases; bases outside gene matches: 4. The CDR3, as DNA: TGTGCCAGCAGTGAACTGGCTAGCGGGAACAATGAGCAGTTCTTC. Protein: CASSELASGNNEQFF. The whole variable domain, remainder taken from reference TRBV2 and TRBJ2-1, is EPEVTQTPSHQVTQMGQEVILRCVPISNHLYFYWYRQILGQKVEFLVSFYNNEISEKSEIFDDQFSVERPDGSNFTLKIRSTKLEDSAMYFCASSELASGNNEQFFGPGTRLTVL.

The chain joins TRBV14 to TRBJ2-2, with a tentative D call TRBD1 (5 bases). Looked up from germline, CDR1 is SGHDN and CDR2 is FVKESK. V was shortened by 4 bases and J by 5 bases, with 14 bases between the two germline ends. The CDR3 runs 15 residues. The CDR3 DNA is TGTGCCAGCAGCCGACAGCAGCACGGGACCGGGGAGCTGTTTTTT. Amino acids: CASSRQQHGTGELFF.

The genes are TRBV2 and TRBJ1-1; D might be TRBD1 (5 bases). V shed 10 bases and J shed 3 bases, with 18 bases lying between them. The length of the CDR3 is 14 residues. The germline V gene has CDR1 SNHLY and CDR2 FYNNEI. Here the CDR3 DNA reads TGTGCCACCCTCAGGGACGCACCCTACACTGAAGCTTTCTTT. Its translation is CATLRDAPYTEAFF.

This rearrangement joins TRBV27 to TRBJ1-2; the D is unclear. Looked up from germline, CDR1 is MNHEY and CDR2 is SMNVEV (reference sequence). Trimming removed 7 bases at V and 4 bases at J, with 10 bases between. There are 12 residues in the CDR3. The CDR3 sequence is CASNEPLYGYTF. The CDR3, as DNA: TGTGCCAGCAACGAACCCCTCTATGGCTACACCTTC.

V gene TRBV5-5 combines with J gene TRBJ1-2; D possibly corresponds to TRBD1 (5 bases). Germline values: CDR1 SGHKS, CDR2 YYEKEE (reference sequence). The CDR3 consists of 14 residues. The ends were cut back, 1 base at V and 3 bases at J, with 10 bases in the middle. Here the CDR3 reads CASSLHQGDYGYTF. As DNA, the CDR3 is TGTGCCAGCAGCTTGCATCAGGGAGACTATGGCTACACCTTC.

CDR3 residues: CASSQDDYYEQYF. DNA of the CDR3: TGTGCCAGCAGCCAAGATGACTACTACGAGCAGTACTTC. This sequence joins TRBV14 and TRBJ2-7, with D perhaps matching TRBD2 (5 bases). V was clipped by 0 bases and J by 3 bases, with 6 bases between them. Per the germline V gene, CDR1 is SGHDN and CDR2 is FVKESK. This CDR3 spans 13 amino acids.

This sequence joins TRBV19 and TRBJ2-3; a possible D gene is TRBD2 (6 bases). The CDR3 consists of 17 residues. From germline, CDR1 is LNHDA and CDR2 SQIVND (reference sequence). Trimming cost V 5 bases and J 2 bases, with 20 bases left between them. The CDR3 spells CASSPIPPGGITDTQYF. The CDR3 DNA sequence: TGTGCCAGTAGTCCTATCCCTCCCGGGGGAATCACAGATACGCAGTATTTT.

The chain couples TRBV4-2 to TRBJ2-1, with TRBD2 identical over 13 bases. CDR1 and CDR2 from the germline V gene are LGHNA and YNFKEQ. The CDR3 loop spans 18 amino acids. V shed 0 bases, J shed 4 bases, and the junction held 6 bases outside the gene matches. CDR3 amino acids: CASSQDSLAGGNYNEQFF. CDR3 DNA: TGTGCCAGCAGCCAAGACTCACTAGCGGGAGGGAATTACAATGAGCAGTTCTTC.

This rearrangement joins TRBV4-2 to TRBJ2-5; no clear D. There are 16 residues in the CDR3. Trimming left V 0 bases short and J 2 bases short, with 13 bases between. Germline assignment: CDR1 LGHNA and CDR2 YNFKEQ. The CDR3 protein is CASSQEDALLQETQYF. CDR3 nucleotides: TGTGCCAGCAGCCAAGAAGATGCCCTATTACAAGAGACCCAGTACTTC.

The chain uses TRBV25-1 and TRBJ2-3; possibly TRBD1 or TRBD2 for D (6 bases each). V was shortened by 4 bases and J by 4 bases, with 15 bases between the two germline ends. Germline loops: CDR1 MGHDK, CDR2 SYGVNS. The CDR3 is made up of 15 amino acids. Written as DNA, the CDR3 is TGTGCCAGCAGTGGGGGGGCTTACCACTCAGATACGCAGTATTTT. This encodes CASSGGAYHSDTQYF.

The CDR3 bases are TGTGCCAGCAGTTTGGCGGGAGTTACCGGGGAGCTGTTTTTT. Its translation is CASSLAGVTGELFF. The chain links TRBV28 to TRBJ2-2; TRBD2 matches 7 bases. CDR3 length equals 14 residues. The J segment lost 5 bases and the V segment lost 3 bases, leaving 3 bases of the junction unmatched. Per the germline V gene, CDR1 is MDHEN and CDR2 is SYDVKM.

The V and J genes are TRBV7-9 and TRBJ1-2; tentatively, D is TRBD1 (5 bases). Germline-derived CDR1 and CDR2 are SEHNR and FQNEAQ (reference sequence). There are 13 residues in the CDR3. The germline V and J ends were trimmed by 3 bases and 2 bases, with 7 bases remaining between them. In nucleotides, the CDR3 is TGTGCCAGCAGCTTGGGGGGAAACTATGGCTACACCTTC. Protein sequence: CASSLGGNYGYTF. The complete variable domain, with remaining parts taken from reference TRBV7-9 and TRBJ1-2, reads DTGVSQNPRHKITKRGQNVTFRCDPISEHNRLYWYRQTLGQGPEFLTYFQNEAQLEKSRLLSDRFSAERPKGSFSTLEIQRTEQGDSAMYLCASSLGGNYGYTFGSGTRLTVV.

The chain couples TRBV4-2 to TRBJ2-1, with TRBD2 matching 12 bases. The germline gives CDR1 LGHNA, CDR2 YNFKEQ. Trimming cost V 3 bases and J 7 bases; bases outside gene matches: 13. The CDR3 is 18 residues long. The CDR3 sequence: CASSHVSLAGGRENEQFF. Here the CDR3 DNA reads TGTGCCAGCAGCCACGTTTCCCTAGCGGGGGGGAGGGAGAATGAGCAGTTCTTC.

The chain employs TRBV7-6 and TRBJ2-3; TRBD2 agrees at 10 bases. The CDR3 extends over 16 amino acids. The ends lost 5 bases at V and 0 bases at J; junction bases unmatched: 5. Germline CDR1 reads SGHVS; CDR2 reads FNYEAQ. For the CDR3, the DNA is TGTGCCAGCAGCCCTACTAGCGGGGCTAGCACAGATACGCAGTATTTT. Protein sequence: CASSPTSGASTDTQYF.

The CDR3 sequence is CASSLWKMADTQYF. CDR3 DNA sequence: TGTGCCAGCAGCTTGTGGAAAATGGCAGATACGCAGTATTTT. The gene calls are TRBV5-4 and TRBJ2-3; D is uncertain. The germline V and J ends were trimmed by 1 base and 4 bases, with 10 bases remaining between them. Per germline, CDR1 SGHNT and CDR2 YYREEE (reference sequence). The CDR3 length is 14 residues.

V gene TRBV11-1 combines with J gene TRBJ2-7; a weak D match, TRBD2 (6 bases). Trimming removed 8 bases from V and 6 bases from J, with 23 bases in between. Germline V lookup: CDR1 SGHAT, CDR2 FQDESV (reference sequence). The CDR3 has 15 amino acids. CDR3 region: CASEAGGGIGAEQYF. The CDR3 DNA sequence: TGTGCCAGCGAGGCCGGCGGAGGGATTGGGGCCGAGCAGTACTTC.

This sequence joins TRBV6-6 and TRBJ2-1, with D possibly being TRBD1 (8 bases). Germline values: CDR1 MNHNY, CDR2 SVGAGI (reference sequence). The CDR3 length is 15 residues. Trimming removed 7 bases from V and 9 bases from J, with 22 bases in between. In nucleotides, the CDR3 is TGTGCCAGCAACCTACAGGGGGGGCCGAACGGTGAGCAGTTCTTC. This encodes CASNLQGGPNGEQFF.

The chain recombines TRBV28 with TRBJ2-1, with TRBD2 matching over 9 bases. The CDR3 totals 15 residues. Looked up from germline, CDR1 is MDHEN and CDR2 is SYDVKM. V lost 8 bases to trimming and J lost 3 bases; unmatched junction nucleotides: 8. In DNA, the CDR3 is TGTGCCAGCTCTCCGGGACTAGCATACTACAATGAGCAGTTCTTC. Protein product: CASSPGLAYYNEQFF.

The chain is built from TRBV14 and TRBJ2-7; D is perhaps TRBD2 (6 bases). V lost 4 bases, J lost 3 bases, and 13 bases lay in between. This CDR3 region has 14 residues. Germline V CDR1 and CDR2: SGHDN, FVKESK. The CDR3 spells CASSRRGFHYEQYF. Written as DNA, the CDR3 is TGTGCCAGCAGCCGGCGGGGTTTCCACTACGAGCAGTACTTC. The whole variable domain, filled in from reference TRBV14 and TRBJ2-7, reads EAGVTQFPSHSVIEKGQTVTLRCDPISGHDNLYWYRRVMGKEIKFLLHFVKESKQDESGMPNNRFLAERTGGTYSTLKVQPAELEDSGVYFCASSRRGFHYEQYFGPGTRLTVT.

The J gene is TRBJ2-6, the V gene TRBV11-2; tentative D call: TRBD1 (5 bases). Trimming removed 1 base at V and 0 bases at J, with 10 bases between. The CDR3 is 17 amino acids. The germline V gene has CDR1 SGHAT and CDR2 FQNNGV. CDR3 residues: CASSLVGALSGANVLTF. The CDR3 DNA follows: TGTGCCAGCAGCTTAGTAGGGGCACTCTCTGGGGCCAACGTCCTGACTTTC.

Here the CDR3 DNA reads TGTGCCAGCAGGGGGATGGAAAAACTGTTTTTT. Protein: CASRGMEKLFF. V and J are TRBV2 and TRBJ1-4; D remains ambiguous. The CDR3 is made up of 11 amino acids. The V end was cut by 6 bases, the J end by 8 bases, with 7 bases between. Germline CDR1 reads SNHLY; CDR2 reads FYNNEI.